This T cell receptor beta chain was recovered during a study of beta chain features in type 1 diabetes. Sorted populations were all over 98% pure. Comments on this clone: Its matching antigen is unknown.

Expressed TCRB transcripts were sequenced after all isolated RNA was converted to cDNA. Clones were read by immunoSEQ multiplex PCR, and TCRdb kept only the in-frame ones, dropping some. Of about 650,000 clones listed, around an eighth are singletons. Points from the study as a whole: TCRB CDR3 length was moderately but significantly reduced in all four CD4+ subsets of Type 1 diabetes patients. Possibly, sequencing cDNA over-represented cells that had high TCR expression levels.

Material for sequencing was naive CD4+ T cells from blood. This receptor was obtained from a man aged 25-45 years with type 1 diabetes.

In nucleotides, the CDR3 is TGTGCCAGCAGCCGGGGGCCCGGCCCGGGGGGTGAGCAGTTCTTC. It specifies CASSRGPGPGGEQFF. This chain links TRBV25-1 with TRBJ2-1; the D gene is possibly TRBD2 (7 bases). The V gene lost 6 bases and the J gene lost 9 bases, with 21 bases spanning the gap. The CDR3 is 15 amino acids. Looked up from germline, CDR1 is MGHDK and CDR2 is SYGVNS.